Presented here are 9 T cell receptor beta chains from one specimen sequenced in a study of OX40 agonist ivuxolimab in advanced cancers. Profiled with immunoSEQ multiplex PCR; TCRdb holds only in-frame clones, not every one. Of more than 50,000 clones in the sample, approximately 90% were seen once. The sample in question was CD4+ or CD8+ T cells sorted from blood, obtained in a trial of the OX40 agonist ivuxolimab. The receptors here all came from an adult with an advanced solid tumor such as melanoma, head and neck, liver or kidney cancer.

This chain connects TRBV10-2 to TRBJ2-3; D remains ambiguous. This CDR3 is built from 14 residues. V lost 3 bases and J lost 1, with 8 bases in between. Per germline, CDR1 WSHSY and CDR2 SAAADI. The DNA for the CDR3 is TGCGCCAGCAGTGATTTGTGGGGCACAGATACGCAGTATTTT. This encodes CASSDLWGTDTQYF.

V and J are TRBV2 and TRBJ1-5, with a weak D call TRBD1 (5 bases). V lost 2 bases to trimming and J lost 6 bases, with 8 bases between them. This CDR3 is 13 amino acids long. CDR1 and CDR2 (germline): SNHLY, FYNNEI. The chain's CDR3 is CASSERDGQPQHF. CDR3 coding DNA: TGTGCCAGCAGTGAAAGGGACGGTCAGCCCCAGCATTTT.

V gene TRBV19 combines with J gene TRBJ2-3, with no clear D. V was trimmed by 4 bases and J by 2 bases, leaving 16 bases between them. The CDR3 is 16 amino acids. Germline loops: CDR1 LNHDA, CDR2 SQIVND (reference sequence). CDR3 region: CASSNLLASTTDTQYF. The DNA for the CDR3 is TGTGCCAGTAGTAATCTCCTCGCTTCGACCACAGATACGCAGTATTTT. The whole variable domain, remainder taken from reference TRBV19 and TRBJ2-3, is DGGITQSPKYLFRKEGQNVTLSCEQNLNHDAMYWYRQDPGQGLRLIYYSQIVNDFQKGDIAEGYSVSREKKESFPLTVTSAQKNPTAFYLCASSNLLASTTDTQYFGPGTRLTVL.

The chain has TRBV19 and TRBJ2-2, with D hard to call. Germline-derived CDR1 and CDR2 are LNHDA and SQIVND (reference sequence). Trimming took 7 bases from V and 1 from J, leaving 4 bases between them. The CDR3 loop spans 12 amino acids. CDR3 residues: CASTQNTGELFF. DNA of the CDR3: TGTGCCAGTACTCAGAACACCGGGGAGCTGTTTTTT.

The rearrangement links TRBV10-3 to TRBJ2-5, with a weak D call TRBD2 (5 bases). Trimming cost V 6 bases and J 5 bases, with 7 bases left between them. Germline values: CDR1 ENHRY, CDR2 SYGVKD. This CDR3 has 11 amino acids. CDR3 DNA sequence: TGTGCCATCAGCGGCGGGGAGACCCAGTACTTC. Translated: CAISGGETQYF.

This chain connects TRBV2 to TRBJ2-7, with D perhaps matching TRBD2 (6 bases). This CDR3 has 12 residues. The V gene's germline CDR1 is SNHLY and CDR2 FYNNEI. Trimming took off 11 bases at V and 6 bases at J, with 17 bases between the two ends. The chain's CDR3 is CAGSKTSGEQYF. The CDR3 region has the DNA TGTGCCGGCTCGAAGACTAGTGGCGAGCAGTACTTC.

This chain links TRBV19 with TRBJ1-5; 7 nucleotides agree with TRBD1. V shed 1 base and J 7 bases; nucleotides not matched to a gene: 7. The germline CDR1 and CDR2 sequences are LNHDA and SQIVND (reference sequence). CDR3 length: 15 amino acids. This CDR3 is CASSIGQGVWQPQHF. In DNA form, the CDR3 reads TGTGCCAGTAGTATAGGACAGGGTGTATGGCAGCCCCAGCATTTT.

Only one count was recorded for this clone. The chain is built from TRBV6-6 and TRBJ1-5; D gene uncertain. This CDR3 is built from 12 residues. The ends were cut back, 3 bases at V and 5 bases at J, with 5 bases in the middle. The germline CDR1 and CDR2 sequences are MNHNY and SVGAGI (reference sequence). CDR3: CASSYWDQPQHF. CDR3 DNA sequence: TGTGCCAGCAGTTATTGGGATCAGCCCCAGCATTTT.

The V and J genes are TRBV5-4 and TRBJ2-2, with TRBD1 matching over 7 bases. The CDR3 totals 16 residues. V shed 0 bases and J 6 bases; nucleotides not matched to a gene: 8. Germline V gives CDR1 SGHNT, CDR2 YYREEE (reference sequence). The chain's CDR3 is CASSLAQGVRSGELFF. The CDR3 region has the DNA TGTGCCAGCAGCTTGGCCCAGGGGGTGAGGTCCGGGGAGCTGTTTTTT.